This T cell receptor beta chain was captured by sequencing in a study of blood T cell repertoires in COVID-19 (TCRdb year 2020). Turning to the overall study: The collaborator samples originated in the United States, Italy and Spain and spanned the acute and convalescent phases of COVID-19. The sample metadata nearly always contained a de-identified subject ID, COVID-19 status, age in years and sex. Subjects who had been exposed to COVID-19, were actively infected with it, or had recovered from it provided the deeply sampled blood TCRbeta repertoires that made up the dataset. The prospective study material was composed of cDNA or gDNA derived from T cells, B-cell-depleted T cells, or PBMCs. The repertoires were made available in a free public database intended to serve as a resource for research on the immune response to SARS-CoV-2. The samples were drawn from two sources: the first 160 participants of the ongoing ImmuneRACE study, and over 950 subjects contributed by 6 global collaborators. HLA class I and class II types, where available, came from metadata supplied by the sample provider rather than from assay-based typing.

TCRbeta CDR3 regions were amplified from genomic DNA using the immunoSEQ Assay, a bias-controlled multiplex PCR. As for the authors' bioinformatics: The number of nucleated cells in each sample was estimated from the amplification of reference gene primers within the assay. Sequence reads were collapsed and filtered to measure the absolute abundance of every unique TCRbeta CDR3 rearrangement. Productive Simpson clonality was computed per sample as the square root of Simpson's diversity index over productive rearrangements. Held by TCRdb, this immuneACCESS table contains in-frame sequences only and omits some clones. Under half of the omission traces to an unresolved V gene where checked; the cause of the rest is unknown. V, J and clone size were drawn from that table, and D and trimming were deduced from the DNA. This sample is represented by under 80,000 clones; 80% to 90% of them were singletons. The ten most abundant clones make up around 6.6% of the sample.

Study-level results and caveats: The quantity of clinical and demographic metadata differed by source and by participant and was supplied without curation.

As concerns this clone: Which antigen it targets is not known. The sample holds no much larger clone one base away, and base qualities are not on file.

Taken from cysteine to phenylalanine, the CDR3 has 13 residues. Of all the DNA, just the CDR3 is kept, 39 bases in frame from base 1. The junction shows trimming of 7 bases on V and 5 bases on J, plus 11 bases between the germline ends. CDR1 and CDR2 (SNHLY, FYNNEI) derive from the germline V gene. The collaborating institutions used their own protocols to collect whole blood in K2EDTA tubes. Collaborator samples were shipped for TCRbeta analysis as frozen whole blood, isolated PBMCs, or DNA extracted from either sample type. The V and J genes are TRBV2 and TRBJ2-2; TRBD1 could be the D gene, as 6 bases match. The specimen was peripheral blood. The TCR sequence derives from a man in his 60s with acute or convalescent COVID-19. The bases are TGTGCCAGCAAAAGCCAGGGGACCGGGGAGCTGTTTTTT. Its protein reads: CASKSQGTGELFF.